These 7 T cell receptor beta chains were sequenced from one sample in a study of blood T cells in healthy people across ages. With a J-beta primer mix and a sample-barcoded 5' primer, a second PCR ran about 7 to 12 cycles. TCRdb re-called the 5' RACE reads with MiXCR, one entry per CDR3 protein. The data show approximately 1.5 million distinct CDR3 sequences, roughly 30% seen once. The specimen was blood. Every receptor here comes from a woman aged 25 to 45 in good health.

This clonotype has a handful of counts. The chain employs TRBV20-1 and TRBJ2-7, with a tentative D call TRBD1 (6 bases). CDR3 size: 13 residues. CDR1 and CDR2 (germline): DFQATT, SNEGSKA (reference sequence). The V end lost 2 bases, the J end lost 3 bases, and 11 bases lay between the germline ends. The CDR3 region is CSARRTVDYEQYF. As DNA, the CDR3 is TGCAGTGCTAGACGGACAGTGGACTACGAGCAGTACTTC.

This clonotype was counted between two and nine times. This chain joins TRBV10-3 and TRBJ2-6; 8 bases agree with TRBD1. Germline loops: CDR1 ENHRY, CDR2 SYGVKD. This CDR3 has 16 residues. Trimming removed 10 bases from V and 4 bases from J; junction bases left unmatched: 12. CDR3 sequence reads: CASLPGQGTGANVLTF. Written as DNA, the CDR3 is TGTGCCAGCCTACCCGGACAGGGAACCGGGGCCAACGTCCTGACTTTC.

For the CDR3, the DNA is TGCGCCAGCAGCCAAGATGGGAGGGTCCCTCTAGCCAAAAACATTCAGTACTTC. It yields the protein CASSQDGRVPLAKNIQYF. The V and J genes are TRBV4-1 and TRBJ2-4; 7 nucleotides align to TRBD2. This CDR3 is built from 18 residues. Germline V gives CDR1 MGHRA, CDR2 YSYEKL. The V gene end was trimmed by 0 bases and the J gene end by 0 bases; junction bases not matched to a gene: 8.

V gene TRBV5-1 combines with J gene TRBJ2-7, with D maybe TRBD2 (6 bases). This CDR3 region has 14 residues. Trimming cost V 2 bases and J 3 bases, with 12 bases left between them. In germline, CDR1 is SGHRS, CDR2 YFSETQ. The CDR3 region has the DNA TGCGCCAGCAGCTTTCGTGCTAGCGTCTACGAGCAGTACTTC. It specifies CASSFRASVYEQYF.

This clonotype has just a few counts. V is TRBV18 and J is TRBJ2-5; D is undetermined. The CDR3 extends over 13 amino acids. V gave up 2 bases and J gave up 4 bases, with 8 bases separating them. Germline V gives CDR1 KGHSH, CDR2 LQKENI. The CDR3 DNA reads as TGTGCCAGCTCACCAAATTCGGGAGAGACCCAGTACTTC. Amino acid sequence: CASSPNSGETQYF.

This chain connects TRBV20-1 to TRBJ1-1; TRBD1 aligns across 7 bases. V trimming: 0 bases; J trimming: 5 bases; junction bases outside the gene matches: 12. The CDR3 contains 16 residues. Germline V gene data show CDR1 as DFQATT and CDR2 as SNEGSKA (reference sequence). In nucleotides, the CDR3 is TGCAGTGCTAGAGACAGACAGGGAAGTACCGTAACTGAAGCTTTCTTT. It specifies CSARDRQGSTVTEAFF.

This clonotype was seen ten or more times. The chain links TRBV12-3 or TRBV12-4 to TRBJ2-1; possibly TRBD1 for D (6 bases). V was shortened by 7 bases and J by 6 bases, with 10 bases between the two germline ends. The CDR3 has 12 residues. CDR3 bases: TGTGCCAGCACCTCAGGGGCCAATGAGCAGTTCTTC. Encoded protein: CASTSGANEQFF.